This entry lists 23 T cell receptor beta chains sequenced from one sample in a study of coeliac disease (dated by TCRdb to 2022 to 2024). Library construction relied on the immunoSEQ multiplex PCR assay. In TCRdb, the immuneACCESS table is reduced to in-frame sequences with V and J assigned. These tables do not hold every clone; where another copy was compared, an unresolved V gene accounts for under half, and the others remain unexplained. For this sample the table gives about 4,200 clones, of which 65% to 70% were detected only once. The ten biggest clones cover over 8.5% of the sample. No cognate antigen is known for these TCRs. What the work shows at the level of the full study, not this receptor alone: Active coeliac intraepithelial and lamina propria samples had lower TRB and TRG repertoire clonality than controls, suggesting that diverse T cells were recruited.

Sample: intraepithelial lymphocytes from the gut. The sample's cell subset or site label, in plain terms: intraepithelial cell (IEC) fraction of small intestinal biopsy. These receptors came from a woman aged 18-29 years with active celiac disease.

The chain joins TRBV10-2 to TRBJ1-3; TRBD1 matches 10 bases. V lost 8 bases to trimming and J lost 4 bases; unmatched junction nucleotides: 2. The germline V gene encodes CDR1 WSHSY and CDR2 SAAADI. This CDR3 region has 13 residues. The CDR3 reads CASWDRGGNTIYF. CDR3 nucleotides: TGCGCCAGCTGGGACAGGGGAGGAAACACCATATATTTT.

The chain joins TRBV6-1 to TRBJ2-6, with TRBD2 matching over 7 bases. There are 15 residues in the CDR3. Germline-derived CDR1 and CDR2 are MNHNS and SASEGT. The J segment lost 0 bases and the V segment lost 6 bases, leaving 2 bases of the junction unmatched. The CDR3 is CASRREGSGANVLTF. CDR3 DNA sequence: TGTGCCAGCAGGAGGGAGGGCTCTGGGGCCAACGTCCTGACTTTC.

This clone was found a few times. This chain connects TRBV5-1 to TRBJ1-4; D is perhaps TRBD1 (6 bases). Germline CDR1 and CDR2: SGHRS and YFSETQ. V lost 0 bases and J lost 6, with 15 bases in between. This CDR3 is 16 amino acids long. This chain's CDR3 is CASSLVWGGQDEKLFF. In DNA, the CDR3 is TGCGCCAGCAGCTTGGTATGGGGGGGGCAGGATGAAAAACTGTTTTTT.

V and J are TRBV7-3 and TRBJ2-5; 13 positions match TRBD2. CDR3 length equals 17 residues. Trimming at V came to 5 bases and at J to 4 bases, leaving 10 bases not matched to a gene. From germline, CDR1 is SGHTA and CDR2 FQGTGA. CDR3 amino acids: CASSAATSGGHTETQYF. As DNA, the CDR3 is TGTGCCAGCAGCGCAGCGACTAGCGGGGGGCACACAGAGACCCAGTACTTC. The variable domain in full, with the rest retrieved from reference TRBV7-3 and TRBJ2-5, is GAGVSQTPSNKVTEKGKYVELRCDPISGHTALYWYRQSLGQGPEFLIYFQGTGAADDSGLPNDRFFAVRPEGSVSTLKIQRTERGDSAVYLCASSAATSGGHTETQYFGPGTRLLVL.

On this clone: The same CDR3 is also encoded by other DNA sequences in this sample. V and J are TRBV30 and TRBJ1-6; D is unresolved. V gave up 5 bases and J gave up 7 bases, with 12 bases separating them. CDR1 and CDR2 from the germline V gene are GTSNPN and SVGIG (reference sequence). The CDR3 runs 13 residues. DNA of the CDR3: TGTGCCTGGCAAGAGGGAGTGAATTCACCCCTCCACTTT. Amino acid sequence: CAWQEGVNSPLHF.

This chain connects TRBV2 to TRBJ2-1; the D is unclear. The CDR3 is made up of 16 amino acids. Trimming left V 2 bases short and J 1 base short, with 12 bases between. Germline CDR1 SNHLY, CDR2 FYNNEI. In DNA, the CDR3 is TGTGCCAGCAGTGAACCCGAGTACCAATCCTACAATGAGCAGTTCTTC. This codes for CASSEPEYQSYNEQFF. Drawing the rest from reference TRBV2 and TRBJ2-1, the complete variable domain is EPEVTQTPSHQVTQMGQEVILRCVPISNHLYFYWYRQILGQKVEFLVSFYNNEISEKSEIFDDQFSVERPDGSNFTLKIRSTKLEDSAMYFCASSEPEYQSYNEQFFGPGTRLTVL.

The chain uses TRBV25-1 and TRBJ2-5; the D gene is possibly TRBD1 (6 bases). The CDR3 length is 13 residues. CDR1 MGHDK and CDR2 SYGVNS come from the germline V gene. V was clipped by 6 bases and J by 9 bases, with 17 bases between them. CDR3 sequence: CASSLRGMLAQYF. The CDR3 DNA follows: TGTGCCAGCAGCCTCAGGGGAATGCTGGCCCAGTACTTC.

This clone was counted a few times. This chain links TRBV9 with TRBJ2-1, with 8 bases aligning to TRBD2. Losses at the gene ends were 4 bases for V and 3 bases for J; bases not matched to a gene: 15. The CDR3 length is 18 residues. Looked up from germline, CDR1 is SGDLS and CDR2 is YYNGEE. CDR3 amino acids: CASSPSQTSVNLYNEQFF. For the CDR3, the DNA is TGTGCCAGCAGCCCGAGCCAGACTAGCGTGAATCTCTACAATGAGCAGTTCTTC.

This clone appeared once. V gene TRBV5-5 combines with J gene TRBJ1-5, with TRBD1 matching 8 bases. Germline-derived CDR1 and CDR2 are SGHKS and YYEKEE (reference sequence). There are 18 residues in the CDR3. V lost 4 bases to trimming and J lost 1 base; unmatched junction nucleotides: 13. As DNA, the CDR3 is TGTGCCAGCAGCCTATATAAGACGACAGGGGCGAGCAATCAGCCCCAGCATTTT. Amino acids: CASSLYKTTGASNQPQHF.

The rearrangement joins TRBV14 to TRBJ2-1; 12 bases agree with TRBD2. The CDR3 spans 18 residues. V lost 0 bases, J lost 7 bases, and 10 bases stayed unmatched. Germline V lookup: CDR1 SGHDN, CDR2 FVKESK. Here the CDR3 reads CASSQDRLAGALGNEQFF. CDR3 nucleotide sequence: TGTGCCAGCAGCCAAGATCGACTAGCGGGGGCCCTGGGGAATGAGCAGTTCTTC.

This clone was seen a few times. V usage is TRBV27 and J usage is TRBJ2-3, with 7 bases matching TRBD2. Germline CDR1 and CDR2: MNHEY and SMNVEV (reference sequence). CDR3 length equals 14 residues. With V trimmed by 4 bases and J by 6 bases, 7 bases remained unmatched. Here the CDR3 reads CASSSGLVLDTQYF. CDR3 DNA: TGTGCCAGCAGTTCCGGACTAGTCTTGGATACGCAGTATTTT.

This chain joins TRBV7-9 and TRBJ2-7, with 8 positions matching TRBD2. The junction had 10 bases not matched to a gene; V was cut back by 5 bases and J by 7 bases. The CDR3 contains 14 residues. CDR1 SEHNR and CDR2 FQNEAQ come from the germline V gene (reference sequence). This chain's CDR3 is CASSPGLDRGEQYF. The CDR3 DNA reads as TGTGCCAGCAGCCCGGGACTAGATAGGGGGGAGCAGTACTTC.

This chain links TRBV7-9 with TRBJ1-4, with D possibly TRBD1 on 5 matching bases. V lost 6 bases and J 2 bases, leaving 10 bases between the germline ends. CDR3 length: 14 residues. Germline CDR1 is SEHNR and CDR2 is FQNEAQ (reference sequence). The CDR3 DNA follows: TGTGCCAGCAGGTCCGGGGGTACTAATGAAAAACTGTTTTTT. It encodes CASRSGGTNEKLFF.

The genes are TRBV7-2 and TRBJ2-2; 8 bases map to TRBD1. The CDR3 runs to 15 residues. CDR1 is SGHTA and CDR2 is FQGNSA in the germline V gene. The trim removed 5 bases at V and 4 bases at J, leaving 6 bases unmatched. This CDR3 is CASSPRQGITGELFF. The CDR3 coding sequence is TGTGCCAGCAGCCCGAGACAGGGGATCACCGGGGAGCTGTTTTTT.

The chain uses TRBV19 and TRBJ2-2, with TRBD2 matching 10 bases. CDR1 LNHDA and CDR2 SQIVND come from the germline V gene (reference sequence). This CDR3 comprises 16 residues. The trim removed 5 bases at V and 2 bases at J, leaving 5 bases unmatched. DNA of the CDR3: TGTGCCAGTAGTGAACTAGCGGGGTTAAACACCGGGGAGCTGTTTTTT. Protein product: CASSELAGLNTGELFF.

This chain uses TRBV5-1 with TRBJ2-7, with D tentatively TRBD1 (6 bases). The CDR3 loop spans 14 amino acids. Germline V gene lookup returns CDR1 SGHRS and CDR2 YFSETQ. V was trimmed by 4 bases and J by 5 bases, leaving 16 bases between them. This CDR3 is CASSGGPNFDEQYF. In DNA form, the CDR3 reads TGCGCCAGCAGCGGGGGCCCAAATTTCGACGAGCAGTACTTC.

The rearrangement uses TRBV4-1 and TRBJ2-1, with a weak D call TRBD2 (5 bases). With 0 bases removed from V and 7 bases from J, the gap between germline ends came to 16 bases. The germline V gene has CDR1 MGHRA and CDR2 YSYEKL. CDR3 length equals 16 residues. CDR3 in DNA: TGCGCCAGCAGCCAAGATGTCGGGGATGGAAGAAATGAGCAGTTCTTC. Protein product: CASSQDVGDGRNEQFF.

The chain recombines TRBV28 with TRBJ2-3; TRBD2 matches at 7 bases. Germline values: CDR1 MDHEN, CDR2 SYDVKM. This CDR3 has 16 residues. The trim removed 4 bases at V and 0 bases at J, leaving 7 bases unmatched. CDR3 amino acids: CASSSGRVSSTDTQYF. As DNA, the CDR3 is TGTGCCAGCAGTTCAGGGAGGGTTTCTAGCACAGATACGCAGTATTTT.

The chain joins TRBV9 to TRBJ2-4; 11 bases match TRBD1. After removal of 3 bases from V and 3 bases from J, the junction contained 5 bases not matched to a gene. There are 16 residues in the CDR3. The germline CDR1 and CDR2 sequences are SGDLS and YYNGEE. In nucleotides, the CDR3 is TGTGCCAGCAGCGCCGGGACAGGGGGAGTCAAAAACATTCAGTACTTC. Translating it yields CASSAGTGGVKNIQYF.

This clone was seen once. The CDR3 sequence: CASSLGTGGISQETQYF. For the CDR3, the DNA is TGTGCCAGCAGCTTAGGGACAGGGGGGATTTCCCAAGAGACCCAGTACTTC. V and J are TRBV7-8 and TRBJ2-5; 10 nucleotides match TRBD1. Germline assignment: CDR1 SGHVS and CDR2 FQNEAQ. The J segment lost 1 base and the V segment lost 1 base, leaving 6 bases of the junction unmatched. The CDR3 totals 17 residues.

This clone was recorded a few times. V usage is TRBV18 and J usage is TRBJ2-5; TRBD1 aligns across 9 bases. CDR3 length equals 14 residues. From germline, CDR1 is KGHSH and CDR2 LQKENI. With 4 bases clipped from V and 7 bases from J, the junction kept 7 bases outside the gene matches. CDR3 loop: CASSLSGQGRTQYF. The CDR3 nucleotides are TGTGCCAGCTCACTATCGGGACAGGGACGGACCCAGTACTTC.

The rearrangement links TRBV6-5 to TRBJ1-1, with TRBD1 matching 7 bases. From germline, CDR1 is MNHEY and CDR2 SVGAGI. Germline trimming cut 7 bases from V and 6 bases from J; bases unmatched to any gene: 8. The CDR3 has 13 amino acids. CDR3 in DNA: TGTGCCAGCATCAAGTGGGACAGCTCTGAAGCTTTCTTT. Translated, it gives CASIKWDSSEAFF.

In nucleotides, the CDR3 is TGCGCCAGCAGCTCCGGGACAGGGACCTCTTACAATGAGCAGTTCTTC. This encodes CASSSGTGTSYNEQFF. This chain links TRBV5-1 with TRBJ2-1, with 9 bases lining up with TRBD1. J lost 4 bases, V lost 3 bases, and 8 bases had no gene match. In germline, CDR1 is SGHRS, CDR2 YFSETQ. The CDR3 length is 16 residues.